One sample yielded the 7 T cell receptor beta chains listed below, sequenced in a study of graft-versus-host responses after intestinal transplantation. Sequencing used immunoSEQ multiplex PCR; TCRdb keeps in-frame clones, though not all of them. The table records some 140,000 clones, about nine tenths of them present only once. These TCRs are of unknown antigen specificity. Material: unstimulated CD4+ T cells sorted from spleen or lymph node cells, obtained before intestinal transplant. The source of these receptors is a human donor who received an intestinal transplant.

This rearrangement joins TRBV19 to TRBJ1-2, with a weak D call TRBD1 (6 bases). Trimming took off 5 bases at V and 2 bases at J, with 18 bases between the two ends. The CDR3 spans 16 residues. CDR1 is LNHDA, CDR2 SQIVND, per germline (reference sequence). CDR3 protein: CASSWVQGPTNYGYTF. The DNA of the CDR3 is TGTGCCAGTAGTTGGGTACAGGGCCCGACCAACTATGGCTACACCTTC. Using reference TRBV19 and TRBJ1-2 for the parts outside the CDR3, the full variable domain is DGGITQSPKYLFRKEGQNVTLSCEQNLNHDAMYWYRQDPGQGLRLIYYSQIVNDFQKGDIAEGYSVSREKKESFPLTVTSAQKNPTAFYLCASSWVQGPTNYGYTFGSGTRLTVV.

The J gene is TRBJ1-2, the V gene TRBV29-1; possibly TRBD1 for D (5 bases). This CDR3 is 12 amino acids long. CDR1 is SQVTM and CDR2 is ANQGSEA in the germline V gene. V lost 2 bases, J lost 6 bases, and 10 bases lay in between. The CDR3 DNA is TGCAGCGTTGAACAGGGTGCCCATGGCTACACCTTC. Translating gives CSVEQGAHGYTF.

The V gene is TRBV28, the J gene TRBJ2-7; 7 bases align to TRBD1. This CDR3 contains 14 residues. CDR1 is MDHEN, CDR2 SYDVKM, per germline. Germline trimming cut 4 bases from V and 2 bases from J; bases unmatched to any gene: 5. CDR3 nucleotides: TGTGCCAGCAGTTCAGACAGGGACACCTACGAGCAGTACTTC. It specifies CASSSDRDTYEQYF. The full variable domain, with the rest looked up from reference TRBV28 and TRBJ2-7, is DVKVTQSSRYLVKRTGEKVFLECVQDMDHENMFWYRQDPGLGLRLIYFSYDVKMKEKGDIPEGYSVSREKKERFSLILESASTNQTSMYLCASSSDRDTYEQYFGPGTRLTVT.

This sequence joins TRBV27 and TRBJ1-1; maybe TRBD1 (5 bases). Trimming pared 2 bases from V and 1 base from J, leaving 11 bases between. This CDR3 contains 15 residues. Per the germline V gene, CDR1 is MNHEY and CDR2 is SMNVEV (reference sequence). The CDR3: CASSLSGQTNTEAFF. CDR3 coding DNA: TGTGCCAGCAGTTTAAGTGGACAAACGAACACTGAAGCTTTCTTT.

The J gene is TRBJ1-6, the V gene TRBV5-6; 11 nucleotides match TRBD1. The CDR3 spans 15 residues. Germline CDR1 SGHDT, CDR2 YYEEEE. With V trimmed by 4 bases and J by 5 bases, 2 bases remained unmatched. The CDR3 here is CASSAGQGDNSPLHF. The CDR3 DNA follows: TGTGCCAGCAGCGCGGGACAGGGGGATAATTCACCCCTCCACTTT.

The chain employs TRBV5-1 and TRBJ2-7, with TRBD1 identical over 8 bases. Germline V lookup: CDR1 SGHRS, CDR2 YFSETQ. The V and J ends lost 0 bases and 3 bases, in that order; junction bases with no gene match: 8. The CDR3 runs to 16 residues. In DNA, the CDR3 is TGCGCCAGCAGCTTGGCCTCCCCGGGACAGGTCTACGAGCAGTACTTC. This sequence encodes CASSLASPGQVYEQYF.

V is TRBV5-4 and J is TRBJ2-1; TRBD1 matches at 9 bases. This CDR3 has 16 amino acids. The germline V gene has CDR1 SGHNT and CDR2 YYREEE (reference sequence). Trimming at V came to 4 bases and at J to 4 bases, leaving 9 bases not matched to a gene. The CDR3 sequence is CASSVTGTGFYNEQFF. The DNA for the CDR3 is TGTGCCAGCAGCGTGACCGGGACAGGGTTTTACAATGAGCAGTTCTTC.